Shown below are 27 T cell receptor beta chains from a single sample sequenced in a study of T cells after posttransplantation cyclophosphamide. Busulfan-fludarabine conditioning, marrow transplant, and cyclophosphamide on days +3 and +4 were administered. Only in-frame clones appear in the TCRdb table, and some are missing; sequencing was by immunoSEQ multiplex PCR. The sample includes around 7,500 clones, none of them occurring once. The sequenced sample was PBMCs, obtained after allogeneic stem cell transplant with posttransplant cyclophosphamide. The receptors derive from a young adult male patient who received an allogeneic stem cell transplant from an unrelated donor, was CMV-positive, and had acute and chronic GVHD. A subset of T cells may come from the graft donor.

The table lists this clone with many counts. The rearrangement uses TRBV18 and TRBJ2-1, with 9 bases that match TRBD2. The germline CDR1 and CDR2 sequences are KGHSH and LQKENI. The CDR3 covers 17 residues. With V trimmed by 2 bases and J by 6 bases, 11 bases remained unmatched. The CDR3 region has the DNA TGTGCCAGCTCACCAAGAAACGGCGGGGGGGCTACCAATGAGCAGTTCTTC. It codes for CASSPRNGGGATNEQFF.

This clone was counted ten times or more. The CDR3 sequence: CASSLGERGGQDTQYF. As DNA, the CDR3 is TGTGCCAGCAGTTTGGGAGAGCGGGGGGGCCAAGATACGCAGTATTTT. The gene calls are TRBV28 and TRBJ2-3; 10 nucleotides line up with TRBD2. The CDR3 length is 16 residues. Germline V gene data show CDR1 as MDHEN and CDR2 as SYDVKM. With 3 bases clipped from V and 5 bases from J, the junction kept 8 bases outside the gene matches.

In this sample, this clone turned up many times. The chain has TRBV5-1 and TRBJ2-6; D may be TRBD2 (5 bases). The CDR3 covers 14 residues. Deletions cut 6 bases from V and 0 bases from J, with 7 bases between. The germline V gene encodes CDR1 SGHRS and CDR2 YFSETQ. For the CDR3, the DNA is TGCGCCAGCATGCGGGTCTCTGGGGCCAACGTCCTGACTTTC. It codes for CASMRVSGANVLTF.

This clone was picked up many times. The V call is TRBV28, the J call TRBJ1-2; the D gene is possibly TRBD1 (5 bases). V was trimmed by 5 bases and J by 3 bases, leaving 16 bases between them. Germline-derived CDR1 and CDR2 are MDHEN and SYDVKM. This CDR3 comprises 15 residues. The CDR3 spells CASSPPGGGYYGYTF. The DNA of the CDR3 is TGTGCCAGCAGTCCGCCGGGGGGGGGATACTATGGCTACACCTTC.

In its sample, this clone was seen many times. This chain joins TRBV4-2 and TRBJ2-1; TRBD1 matches 9 bases. The V gene's germline CDR1 is LGHNA and CDR2 YNFKEQ. Unmatched junction bases numbered 11, after V lost 4 bases and J lost 10 bases. There are 15 residues in the CDR3. CDR3 loop: CASSPSGTGSGEQFF. In DNA form, the CDR3 reads TGTGCCAGCAGCCCGTCCGGGACAGGGTCGGGGGAGCAGTTCTTC.

This clone was observed at least ten times. CDR3 in amino acids: CASTPSELQPQHF. The CDR3 region has the DNA TGTGCCAGTACCCCTTCGGAGTTGCAGCCCCAGCATTTT. This chain joins TRBV19 and TRBJ1-5, with D hard to call. The V end lost 7 bases, the J end lost 7 bases, and 14 bases lay between the germline ends. Germline CDR1 and CDR2: LNHDA and SQIVND (reference sequence). The CDR3 has 13 residues.

This clone was detected ten times or more. The chain combines TRBV10-3 with TRBJ2-3; D may be TRBD2 (6 bases). The V gene lost 8 bases and the J gene lost 1 base, with 10 bases spanning the gap. Germline CDR1 and CDR2: ENHRY and SYGVKD. The CDR3 spans 13 residues. The CDR3 is CAIGGWGTDTQYF. The DNA for the CDR3 is TGTGCCATCGGGGGGTGGGGCACAGATACGCAGTATTTT.

This clone was seen many times. This chain connects TRBV10-2 to TRBJ2-7, with TRBD1 matching 11 bases. The CDR3 totals 16 residues. Per the germline V gene, CDR1 is WSHSY and CDR2 is SAAADI. The V segment lost 6 bases and the J segment 3 bases; nucleotides outside the gene matches: 10. CDR3 sequence: CASRGTRTGGYYEQYV. In nucleotides, the CDR3 is TGCGCCAGCAGGGGAACCCGGACAGGGGGCTACTACGAGCAGTACGTC.

This clone has at least ten counts. The V and J genes are TRBV2 and TRBJ1-1; unclear D gene. Germline lookup yields CDR1 SNHLY and CDR2 FYNNEI. Between the trimmed V and J ends, which lost 6 bases and 1 base, there was a span of 9 bases. The CDR3 is made up of 13 amino acids. The CDR3 protein is CASRQRSNTEAFF. CDR3 sequence (DNA): TGTGCCAGCAGACAGAGATCGAACACTGAAGCTTTCTTT.

This clone was seen repeatedly, ten times or more. The CDR3 spells CASSSADRGETQYF. The CDR3, as DNA: TGTGCCAGCAGTTCCGCCGACAGGGGAGAGACCCAGTACTTC. This rearrangement joins TRBV6-5 to TRBJ2-5, with 8 positions matching TRBD1. This CDR3 spans 14 amino acids. Germline CDR1 MNHEY, CDR2 SVGAGI. V trimming: 4 bases; J trimming: 4 bases; junction bases outside the gene matches: 5.

By sample share, this clone is medium-sized (0.01 to 0.1%). The V gene is TRBV7-9, the J gene TRBJ1-1, with unresolved D. Germline V lookup: CDR1 SEHNR, CDR2 FQNEAQ (reference sequence). This CDR3 spans 14 amino acids. V lost 3 bases and J 0 bases, leaving 8 bases between the germline ends. CDR3 in amino acids: CASSFFRMNTEAFF. The CDR3, as DNA: TGTGCCAGCAGCTTCTTCCGTATGAACACTGAAGCTTTCTTT. Full variable domain (rest looked up from reference TRBV7-9 and TRBJ1-1): DTGVSQNPRHKITKRGQNVTFRCDPISEHNRLYWYRQTLGQGPEFLTYFQNEAQLEKSRLLSDRFSAERPKGSFSTLEIQRTEQGDSAMYLCASSFFRMNTEAFFGQGTRLTVV.

This clone has ten or more counts. The rearrangement links TRBV29-1 to TRBJ2-6, with 9 bases matching TRBD1. The V and J ends lost 6 bases and 2 bases, in that order; junction bases with no gene match: 5. Germline V gene sequence: CDR1 SQVTM, CDR2 ANQGSEA. CDR3 size: 15 residues. Here the CDR3 DNA reads TGCAGCGTAGGACAGGGGAAAGCTGGGGCCAACGTCCTGACTTTC. This translates into CSVGQGKAGANVLTF.

This clone was detected many times. The rearrangement links TRBV6-5 to TRBJ1-2; the D is unclear. CDR1 MNHEY and CDR2 SVGAGI come from the germline V gene. With 0 bases removed from V and 4 bases from J, the gap between germline ends came to 12 bases. The CDR3 spans 15 residues. The CDR3: CASSYSEQPIYGYTF. The CDR3 DNA reads TGTGCCAGCAGTTACTCAGAACAGCCAATCTATGGCTACACCTTC.

This clone has at least ten counts. The rearrangement joins TRBV5-1 to TRBJ1-1, with TRBD1 matching 11 bases. V shed 2 bases, J shed 6 bases, and the junction held 3 bases outside the gene matches. This CDR3 is built from 14 residues. Per germline, CDR1 SGHRS and CDR2 YFSETQ. CDR3 amino acids: CASSFGQGASEAFF. CDR3 DNA sequence: TGCGCCAGCAGCTTCGGACAGGGGGCGTCTGAAGCTTTCTTT.

This clone was picked up many times. The V and J genes are TRBV10-1 and TRBJ2-2; 9 bases are shared with TRBD1. Germline-derived CDR1 and CDR2 are WNHNN and SYGVQD (reference sequence). The V gene end was trimmed by 5 bases and the J gene end by 1 base; junction bases not matched to a gene: 2. The CDR3 runs to 15 residues. CDR3 sequence (DNA): TGCGCCAGCAGTCTGGGACAGGGGAACACCGGGGAGCTGTTTTTT. Translation gives CASSLGQGNTGELFF.

This clone was detected many times. This sequence joins TRBV6-7 and TRBJ2-6; D gene unclear. TRBV6-7 is an ORF, and what it does is uncertain. This CDR3 is 17 amino acids long. V was trimmed by 6 bases and J by 0 bases, leaving 15 bases between them. The CDR3 is CASSRDQQSSGANVLTF. CDR3 DNA sequence: TGTGCCAGCAGCCGAGACCAACAGTCCTCTGGGGCCAACGTCCTGACTTTC.

This clone was seen more than once but under ten times. The chain links TRBV28 to TRBJ1-1, with 10 bases matching TRBD1. The CDR3 extends over 15 amino acids. Germline V gene data show CDR1 as MDHEN and CDR2 as SYDVKM. V was pared by 5 bases and J by 3 bases, with 6 bases of the junction left unmatched. The CDR3 loop is CASSPGTGDYTEAFF. As DNA, the CDR3 is TGTGCCAGCAGTCCGGGGACAGGGGATTACACTGAAGCTTTCTTT.

There are many counts of this clone. CDR3 in DNA: TGCGCCAGCAGCTTGGCGGACAGCCCTAATGAAAAACTGTTTTTT. Translated: CASSLADSPNEKLFF. The chain is built from TRBV5-1 and TRBJ1-4; weak D call: TRBD1 (6 bases). CDR1 and CDR2 (germline): SGHRS, YFSETQ. CDR3 length equals 15 residues. Trimming took 0 bases from V and 3 from J, leaving 9 bases between them.

This clone is termed medium-sized. This rearrangement joins TRBV6-6 to TRBJ1-1, with D perhaps TRBD1 (5 bases). Trimming took 8 bases from V and 4 from J, leaving 14 bases between them. The CDR3 contains 13 residues. Germline assignment: CDR1 MNHNY and CDR2 SVGAGI (reference sequence). The chain's CDR3 is CASARQGSTEAFF. The CDR3 DNA reads as TGTGCCAGCGCCCGGCAGGGTAGCACTGAAGCTTTCTTT.

This clone was recorded many times. V is TRBV2 and J is TRBJ1-5; no firm D call. V lost 6 bases to trimming and J lost 3 bases, with 9 bases between them. CDR1 and CDR2 (germline): SNHLY, FYNNEI. The CDR3 sequence is 13 residues long. The CDR3 region has the DNA TGTGCCAGCAGGGCGGAACTCAATCAGCCCCAGCATTTT. Translated: CASRAELNQPQHF.

This clone was recorded many times. The chain is built from TRBV5-6 and TRBJ2-5; tentatively, D is TRBD2 (5 bases). Germline assignment: CDR1 SGHDT and CDR2 YYEEEE. CDR3 length equals 14 residues. Trimming took 2 bases from V and 5 from J, leaving 13 bases between them. CDR3 DNA sequence: TGTGCCAGCAGCTTAATAGGCCGAGGGGAGACCCAGTACTTC. Amino acid sequence: CASSLIGRGETQYF.

This clone was seen repeatedly, ten times or more. V is TRBV5-1 and J is TRBJ2-5, with a weak D call TRBD1 (6 bases). This CDR3 contains 15 residues. Germline V gene sequence: CDR1 SGHRS, CDR2 YFSETQ. V shed 0 bases and J shed 2 bases, with 11 bases lying between them. CDR3 in DNA: TGCGCCAGCAGCTTGGCCGGACAGCGTCAAGAGACCCAGTACTTC. It specifies CASSLAGQRQETQYF.

In this sample, this clone turned up many times. The V call is TRBV6-5, the J call TRBJ2-1, with a possible D match to TRBD2 (6 bases). This CDR3 comprises 12 residues. The germline CDR1 and CDR2 sequences are MNHEY and SVGAGI. With 10 bases removed from V and 0 bases from J, the gap between germline ends came to 7 bases. The CDR3 here is CATGVSYNEQFF. CDR3 sequence (DNA): TGTGCCACGGGGGTCTCCTACAATGAGCAGTTCTTC.

There are many counts of this clone. The chain has TRBV30 and TRBJ2-7; maybe TRBD1 (6 bases). Trimming stripped 3 bases from V and 2 bases from J, with 11 bases between. The CDR3 covers 13 residues. CDR1 GTSNPN and CDR2 SVGIG come from the germline V gene (reference sequence). The CDR3 DNA follows: TGTGCCTGGAGCACAGGGAGTCCCTACGAGCAGTACTTC. Protein: CAWSTGSPYEQYF.

This clone was seen at least ten times. The V and J genes are TRBV12-5 and TRBJ1-5, with 7 bases aligning to TRBD1. V gave up 5 bases and J gave up 2 bases; unmatched junction bases: 3. Germline-derived CDR1 and CDR2 are LGHNT and FRNRAP. The CDR3 loop spans 14 amino acids. Here the CDR3 DNA reads TGTGCTAGTGGTGCTGGACAGGGCAATCAGCCCCAGCATTTT. This translates into CASGAGQGNQPQHF.

This clone showed up many times. V and J are TRBV5-1 and TRBJ1-1, with D maybe TRBD1 (5 bases). Trimming shortened V by 5 bases and J by 3 bases, and 17 bases separated the two germline ends. CDR3 length: 15 residues. Germline V gives CDR1 SGHRS, CDR2 YFSETQ. CDR3 DNA sequence: TGCGCCAGCAGGACTCGTCAGGGCGCCTACACTGAAGCTTTCTTT. Its protein is CASRTRQGAYTEAFF.

At least ten counts were recorded for this clone. This sequence joins TRBV18 and TRBJ2-3, with D maybe TRBD2 (5 bases). The CDR3 spans 15 residues. Germline CDR1 is KGHSH and CDR2 is LQKENI. V was shortened by 5 bases and J by 1 base, with 13 bases between the two germline ends. The CDR3 sequence: CASSEVSGGTDTQYF. The CDR3 DNA reads as TGTGCCAGCTCAGAGGTCTCCGGGGGCACAGATACGCAGTATTTT.